This T cell receptor (beta chain) was captured by sequencing in a study of graft-versus-host responses after intestinal transplantation. Comment on this clone: What it recognizes is unknown.

The table came from immunoSEQ multiplex PCR; TCRdb's copy has only in-frame clones and leaves some out. The sample consists of more than 85,000 clones, about 93% of them appearing once. J lost 2 bases, V lost 6 bases, and 6 bases had no gene match. The V gene's germline CDR1 is MGHRA and CDR2 YSYEKL. This CDR3 spans 15 amino acids. This specimen consisted of unstimulated CD8+ T cells sorted from spleen or lymph node cells, obtained before intestinal transplant. This sequence joins TRBV4-1 and TRBJ2-3; 9 bases agree with TRBD2. The origin of this receptor is a human donor who received an intestinal transplant. The CDR3 here is CASSQQRGDTDTQYF. DNA for the CDR3: TGCGCCAGCAGTCAACAGCGGGGGGACACAGATACGCAGTATTTT.